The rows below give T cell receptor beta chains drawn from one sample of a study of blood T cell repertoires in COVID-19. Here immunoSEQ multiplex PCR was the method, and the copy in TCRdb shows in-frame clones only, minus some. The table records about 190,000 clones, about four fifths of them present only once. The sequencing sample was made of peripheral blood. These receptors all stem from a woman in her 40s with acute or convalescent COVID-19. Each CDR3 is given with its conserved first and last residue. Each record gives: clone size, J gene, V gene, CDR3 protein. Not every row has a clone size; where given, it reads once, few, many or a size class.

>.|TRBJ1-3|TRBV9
CASSVAPGDLSGNTIYF
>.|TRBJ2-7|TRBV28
CASSPPTAGLYEQYF
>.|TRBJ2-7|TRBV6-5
CASSHSGPEQYF
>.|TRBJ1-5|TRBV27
CASSPRGMGQPQHF
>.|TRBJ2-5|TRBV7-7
CASSTRTGSETQYF
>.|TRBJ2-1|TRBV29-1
CSVANRGGIAEQFF
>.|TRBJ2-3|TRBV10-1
CASSESQPYTTSGSADTQYF
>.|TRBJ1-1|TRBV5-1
CASSLTTANTEAFF
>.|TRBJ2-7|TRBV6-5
CASSYSGGTYEQYF
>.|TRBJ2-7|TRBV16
CASSQRGYEQYF
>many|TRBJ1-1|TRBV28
CASSLLSVRVGLLF
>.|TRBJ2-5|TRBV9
CASTPVLAGGTQYF
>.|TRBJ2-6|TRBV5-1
CASSLVYGEANVLTF
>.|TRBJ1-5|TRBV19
CASLTYNQPQHF
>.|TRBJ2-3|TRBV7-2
CASSSPRVAGGPTDTQYF
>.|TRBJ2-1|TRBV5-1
CASRSPSGEQFF
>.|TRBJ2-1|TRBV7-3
CASSRGQGTRNEQFF
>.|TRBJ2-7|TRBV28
CASRPGGASYEQYF
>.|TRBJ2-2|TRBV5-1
CASSLAGQGATGELFF
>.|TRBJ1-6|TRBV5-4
CASRTRDTGSPLHF
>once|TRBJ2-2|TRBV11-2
CASSFSGTAPTGELFF
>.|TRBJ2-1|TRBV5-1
CASIEGGQGYNEQFF
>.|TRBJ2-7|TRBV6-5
CASSYYQVGPYEQYF
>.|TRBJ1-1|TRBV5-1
CASSFQGAGGTEAFF
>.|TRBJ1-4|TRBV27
CASSWDTGTGAPTNEKLFF
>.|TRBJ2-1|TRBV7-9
CASRNRGTSGIGEQFF
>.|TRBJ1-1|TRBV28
CASSLFPLGSNTEAFF
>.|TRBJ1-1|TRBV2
CASSATAQNTEAFF
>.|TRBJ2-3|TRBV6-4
CASSSSGGTDTQYF
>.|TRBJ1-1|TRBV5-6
CASSLDRATEAFF
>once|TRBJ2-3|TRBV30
CAWGLPPLAGGPGDTQYF